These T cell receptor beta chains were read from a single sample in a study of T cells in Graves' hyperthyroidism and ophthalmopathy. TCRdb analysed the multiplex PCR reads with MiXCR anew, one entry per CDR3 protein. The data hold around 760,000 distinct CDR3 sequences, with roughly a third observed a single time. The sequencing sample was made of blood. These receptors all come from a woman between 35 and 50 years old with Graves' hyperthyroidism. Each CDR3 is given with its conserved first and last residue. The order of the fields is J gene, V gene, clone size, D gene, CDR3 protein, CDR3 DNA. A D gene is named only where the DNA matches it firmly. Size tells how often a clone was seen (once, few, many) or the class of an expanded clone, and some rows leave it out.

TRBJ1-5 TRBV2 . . CASRSRRWGQPQHF TGTGCCAGCAGAAGTAGAAGGTGGGGGCAGCCCCAGCATTTT
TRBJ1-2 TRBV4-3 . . CASSQDQWVRLNYGYTF TGCGCCAGCAGCCAAGATCAGTGGGTCAGACTTAACTATGGCTACACCTTC
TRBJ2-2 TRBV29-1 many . CSAVLGTGELFF TGCAGCGCCGTTTTAGGGACCGGGGAGCTGTTTTTT
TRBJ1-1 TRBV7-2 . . CASSFPGETAEAFF TGTGCCAGCAGCTTTCCCGGGGAAACGGCTGAAGCTTTCTTT
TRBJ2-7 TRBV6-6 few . CASIGAGMHEQYF TGTGCCAGCATTGGTGCAGGGATGCACGAGCAGTACTTC
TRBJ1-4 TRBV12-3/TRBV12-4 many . CASSSEQGMSGEKLFF TGTGCCAGCAGTTCAGAACAGGGTATGTCAGGAGAAAAACTGTTTTTT
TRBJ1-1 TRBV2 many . CASSEQKNTEAFF TGTGCCAGCAGTGAACAGAAGAACACTGAAGCTTTCTTT
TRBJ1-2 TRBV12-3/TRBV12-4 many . CASSLHSSNYGYTF TGTGCCAGCAGTTTGCACAGCTCTAACTATGGCTACACCTTC
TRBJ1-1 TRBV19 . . CASSIRGTVNTEAFF TGTGCCAGTAGTATAAGAGGGACGGTGAACACTGAAGCTTTCTTT
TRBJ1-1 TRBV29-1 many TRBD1 CSVQIPGQGSGTEAFF TGCAGCGTCCAAATACCGGGACAGGGATCGGGCACTGAAGCTTTCTTT
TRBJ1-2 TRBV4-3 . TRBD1 CASSQVGTGMNGYTF TGCGCCAGCAGCCAAGTAGGGACAGGGATGAACGGCTACACCTTC
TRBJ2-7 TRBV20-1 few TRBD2 CSARVGSGSPSYEQYF TGCAGTGCTAGAGTAGGTAGCGGGAGCCCTTCCTACGAGCAGTACTTC
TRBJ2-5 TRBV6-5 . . CASSYGLQETQYF TGTGCCAGCAGTTACGGGCTCCAAGAGACCCAGTACTTC
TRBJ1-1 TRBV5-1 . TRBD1 CASSLGQGDATEAFF TGCGCCAGCAGCCTAGGACAGGGAGATGCCACTGAAGCTTTCTTT
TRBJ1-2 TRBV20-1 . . CSASESRRGYYGYTF TGCAGTGCTAGTGAGAGTAGGCGGGGTTACTATGGCTACACCTTC
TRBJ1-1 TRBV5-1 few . CASSAGHNTEAFF TGCGCCAGCAGCGCCGGACACAACACTGAAGCTTTCTTT
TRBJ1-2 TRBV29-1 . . CSVEADAYGYTF TGCAGCGTGGAAGCAGACGCTTATGGCTACACCTTC
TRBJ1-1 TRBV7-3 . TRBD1 CASSSGTGLGTEAFF TGTGCCAGCAGCTCCGGGACAGGGTTGGGCACTGAAGCTTTCTTT
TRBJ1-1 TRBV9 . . CASSGMTTNTEAFF TGTGCCAGCAGCGGAATGACAACAAACACTGAAGCTTTCTTT
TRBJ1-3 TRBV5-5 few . CASTQGLGNTIYF TGTGCCAGCACGCAGGGACTTGGAAACACCATATATTTT
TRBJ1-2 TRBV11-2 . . CASSLTGRTNYGYTF TGTGCCAGCAGCTTAACGGGACGGACGAACTATGGCTACACCTTC
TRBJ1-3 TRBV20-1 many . CSARRSSGNTIYF TGCAGTGCTAGGCGGTCCTCTGGAAACACCATATATTTT
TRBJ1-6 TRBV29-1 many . CSVDPGDNSPLHF TGCAGCGTTGACCCCGGAGATAATTCACCCCTCCACTTT
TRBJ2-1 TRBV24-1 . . CATSDPDRAQFF TGTGCCACCAGTGATCCGGACAGAGCTCAGTTCTTC
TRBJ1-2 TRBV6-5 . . CASRKGRGKGYTF TGTGCCAGCAGGAAGGGACGGGGGAAAGGCTACACCTTC
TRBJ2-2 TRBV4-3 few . CASSPFFPTTGELFF TGCGCCAGCAGCCCCTTTTTTCCAACCACCGGGGAGCTGTTTTTT
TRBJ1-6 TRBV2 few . CASTQGVLSYNSPLHF TGTGCCAGCACCCAAGGGGTACTCTCCTATAATTCACCCCTCCACTTT
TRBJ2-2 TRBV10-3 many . CASSTQRVAPTSLGTGELFF TGTGCCAGCAGTACACAGCGAGTAGCGCCAACCTCCCTCGGGACCGGGGAGCTGTTTTTT
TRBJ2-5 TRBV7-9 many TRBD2 CASGRAQETQYF TGTGCCAGCGGGAGGGCACAAGAGACCCAGTACTTC
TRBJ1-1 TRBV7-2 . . CASSRRGSEAFF TGTGCCAGCAGCCGACGGGGCTCCGAAGCTTTCTTT
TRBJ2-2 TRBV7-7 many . CASSFRANTGELFF TGTGCTAGCAGCTTCAGAGCGAACACCGGGGAGCTGTTTTTT
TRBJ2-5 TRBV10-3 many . CAISPGHWSTQETQYF TGTGCCATCAGTCCGGGACACTGGTCGACACAAGAGACCCAGTACTTC
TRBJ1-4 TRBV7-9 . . CASSFRENSNEKLFF TGTGCCAGCAGCTTCAGGGAAAACTCGAATGAAAAACTGTTTTTT
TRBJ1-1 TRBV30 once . CAWSLGGTEAFF TGTGCCTGGAGCCTAGGGGGCACTGAAGCTTTCTTT
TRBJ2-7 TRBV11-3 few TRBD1 CASSERTGTEQYF TGTGCCAGCAGCGAGAGGACAGGGACCGAGCAGTACTTC
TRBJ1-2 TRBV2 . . CASSYRGEANYGYTF TGTGCCAGCAGTTATAGGGGGGAAGCTAACTATGGCTACACCTTC
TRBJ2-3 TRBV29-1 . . CSVLRDTQYF TGCAGCGTCCTTCGAGATACGCAGTATTTT
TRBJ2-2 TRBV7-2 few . CASSLARGGFAGELFF TGTGCCAGCAGCTTAGCCAGGGGTGGGTTCGCCGGGGAGCTGTTTTTT
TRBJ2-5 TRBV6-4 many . CASSEAAGDQETQYF TGTGCCAGCAGTGAGGCTGCTGGGGACCAAGAGACCCAGTACTTC
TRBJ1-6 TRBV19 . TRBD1 CASSQGAQGSPLHF TGTGCCAGTAGTCAGGGGGCGCAGGGTTCACCCCTCCACTTT
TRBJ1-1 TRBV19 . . CASTYLAPNSEAFF TGTGCCAGTACCTACCTGGCTCCGAACTCTGAAGCTTTCTTT
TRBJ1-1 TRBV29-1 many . CSVRGPHRDIPPEAFF TGCAGCGTCCGCGGTCCTCACAGGGACATTCCTCCTGAAGCTTTCTTT
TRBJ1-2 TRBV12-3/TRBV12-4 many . CASSLGGFYTF TGTGCCAGCAGTCTCGGAGGGTTTTACACCTTC
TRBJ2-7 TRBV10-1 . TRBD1 CASSNAQGDPYEQYF TGCGCCAGCAGTAATGCACAGGGGGACCCATACGAGCAGTACTTC
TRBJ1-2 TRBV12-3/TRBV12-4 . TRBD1 CASSYTGGHGYTF TGTGCCAGCAGTTATACAGGGGGCCATGGCTACACCTTC
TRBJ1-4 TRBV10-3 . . CAISEGGATNEKLFF TGTGCCATCAGTGAAGGGGGAGCAACTAATGAAAAACTGTTTTTT
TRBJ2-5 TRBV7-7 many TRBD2 CASSNEREEGETQYF TGTGCTAGCAGCAATGAGCGGGAGGAGGGCGAGACCCAGTACTTC
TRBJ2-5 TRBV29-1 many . CSVERLDQETQYF TGCAGCGTTGAGAGACTCGACCAAGAGACCCAGTACTTC
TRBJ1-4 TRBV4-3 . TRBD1 CASSRGGGQGGINEKLFF TGCGCCAGCAGTCGCGGTGGAGGACAGGGGGGAATTAATGAAAAACTGTTTTTT
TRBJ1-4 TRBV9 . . CASSPLGELGKLFF TGTGCCAGCAGCCCCCTTGGGGAACTGGGGAAACTGTTTTTT
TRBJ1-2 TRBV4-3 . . CASSPREHRAINYGYTF TGCGCCAGCAGCCCACGAGAACACAGGGCAATCAACTATGGCTACACCTTC
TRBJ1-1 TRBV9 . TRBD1 CASSPRRQGYTKAFF TGTGCCAGCAGCCCTAGGAGACAGGGATACACTAAAGCTTTCTTT
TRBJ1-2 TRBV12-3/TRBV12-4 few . CASSLRTAIGGYTF TGTGCCAGCAGTTTAAGGACAGCTATCGGGGGCTACACCTTC
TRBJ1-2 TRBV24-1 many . CATSEGNYGYTF TGTGCCACCAGCGAGGGGAACTATGGCTACACCTTC